This TCR beta chain was recorded in a study of cytotoxic CD8 clonotypes in ibrutinib-treated CLL. Comments on this clone: Other DNA sequences from this sample encode an identical CDR3 as well.

The CDR3 sequence is 14 residues long. Trimming removed 3 bases from V and 5 bases from J; junction bases left unmatched: 4. Germline V CDR1 and CDR2: KGHSH, LQKENI. Method: immunoSEQ multiplex PCR; TCRdb's copy keeps in-frame clones and lacks some. In the table there are some 130,000 clones, more than 75% of which are singletons. The specimen was PBMCs, collected after 24 months of ibrutinib treatment. The chain is built from TRBV18 and TRBJ1-5, with TRBD1 matching over 7 bases. The source is a human donor with chronic lymphocytic leukemia. The CDR3 protein is CASSPQGGHQPQHF. CDR3 coding DNA: TGTGCCAGCTCACCCCAGGGGGGCCATCAGCCCCAGCATTTT.